This T cell receptor beta chain stems from a study of CD8+CD57+ T cells in acquired aplastic anemia. The sequenced patients had an expansion of CD8+CD57+ cells seen by flow cytometry. A remark on this clonotype: A read error is possible here, since a much larger clone lies one base away.

It was genomic DNA that served as the template for profiling TCR beta VDJ and CDR3. From the reads, TCRdb called clonotypes with MiXCR, one entry per CDR3 protein. The table has about 470,000 distinct CDR3 sequences, about a third seen once. Germline V gives CDR1 WNHNN, CDR2 SYGVQD (reference sequence). The V end lost 7 bases, the J end lost 1 base, and 10 bases lay between the germline ends. The CDR3 consists of 13 residues. Sequences were obtained from sorted CD4+, CD8+, or CD8+CD57+ T cells (not recorded which) from PBMCs. The J gene is TRBJ1-1, the V gene TRBV10-1, with no clear D. This TCR came from a human donor with aplastic anemia. The CDR3 region is CASMARSNTEAFF. The DNA for the CDR3 is TGCGCCAGCATGGCCAGGTCGAACACTGAAGCTTTCTTT.